This T cell receptor (beta chain) stems from a study of blood T cell repertoires in COVID-19. Overall study context: The origin of the acute and convalescent COVID-19 samples was the United States, Italy and Spain. Sample material is recorded as cDNA or gDNA derived from T cells, B-cell-depleted T cells, or PBMCs.

Germline CDR1 is KGHDR and CDR2 is SFDVKD. V lost 5 bases and J 6 bases, leaving 16 bases between the germline ends. The CDR3 runs to 15 residues. As processed by the authors: Cell counts per sample came from amplifying reference gene primers. Clones were read by immunoSEQ multiplex PCR, and TCRdb kept only the in-frame ones, dropping some. That table gives V, J and clone size, and the DNA gave D and trimming. The sample lists 300,000 or so clones, approximately 88% seen once, with approximately 7.2% in the top ten. The chain links TRBV24-1 to TRBJ2-1; D perhaps matches TRBD1 (6 bases). The origin of this receptor is a woman under 40 who had recovered from COVID-19. Sequencing was performed on peripheral blood. DNA for the CDR3: TGTGCCACCAGTGGTAGTAGGACAGACACCAATGAGCAGTTCTTC. It yields the protein CATSGSRTDTNEQFF.